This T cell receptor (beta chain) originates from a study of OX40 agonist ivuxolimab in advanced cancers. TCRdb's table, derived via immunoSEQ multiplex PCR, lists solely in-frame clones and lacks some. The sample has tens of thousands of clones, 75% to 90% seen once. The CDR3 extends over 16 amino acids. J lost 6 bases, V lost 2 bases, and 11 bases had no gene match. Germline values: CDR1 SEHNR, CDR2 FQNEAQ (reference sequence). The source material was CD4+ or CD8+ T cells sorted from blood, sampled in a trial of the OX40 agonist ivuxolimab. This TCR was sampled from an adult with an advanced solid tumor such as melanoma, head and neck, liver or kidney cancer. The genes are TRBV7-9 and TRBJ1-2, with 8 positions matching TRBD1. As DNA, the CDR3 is TGTGCCAGCAGCTTACCGCCCTCCAGGGGGCGGGATGGCTACACCTTC. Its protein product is CASSLPPSRGRDGYTF.